These 19 T cell receptor beta chains were all obtained from the same sample, sequenced in a study of molecular identifiers for immune sequencing clone quantification listed by TCRdb under 2018. The library was prepared using PCR. TCRdb lists the instrument as NextSeq 500. In-frame beta chains were kept once TCRdb had trimmed the public reads at Q25 with fastp and called clones with MiXCR. CDR3 protein sequences are deduplicated, and each keeps its most common genes and DNA. This sample gives about 100,000 distinct CDR3 sequences in total; under 40% of them show up just once. The biggest ten clones account for approximately 3.8% of the sample. The sample was naive CD8+ T cells from blood, with Jurkat cell RNA spiked in. The cell subset or site label here, explained by the study, means: FACS-sorted CD8+CD4-CCR7+CD45RA+ naive T cells. The receptor set was obtained from a human donor in good health. Some libraries in this study had Jurkat cell RNA spiked in.

This clonotype was recorded many times. This chain connects TRBV12-3 or TRBV12-4 to TRBJ2-5; D is possibly TRBD2 (6 bases). The CDR3 is made up of 13 amino acids. V shed 6 bases and J shed 4 bases, with 12 bases lying between them. CDR3 nucleotide sequence: TGTGCCAGCAGCCCGACTAGTACAGAGACCCAGTACTTC. Residues: CASSPTSTETQYF.

This clonotype was detected only a few times. This chain links TRBV28 with TRBJ2-6; TRBD2 is a possible D gene (6 bases). Trimming shortened V by 1 base and J by 3 bases, and 7 bases separated the two germline ends. This CDR3 has 15 residues. CDR1 and CDR2 (germline): MDHEN, SYDVKM. The CDR3 spells CASSLLGGGANVLTF. In nucleotides, the CDR3 is TGTGCCAGCAGTTTATTGGGGGGTGGGGCCAACGTCCTGACTTTC.

Concerning this clonotype itself: One end of the junction fails to match germline, which may point to a read error. This chain uses TRBV9 with TRBJ2-1; 12 nucleotides line up with TRBD2. Looked up from germline, CDR1 is SGDLS and CDR2 is YYNGEE. CDR3 length equals 18 residues. As DNA, the CDR3 is TGTGCCAGCAGCTTACGACTAGCGGGAGCCCCCCAATACAATGAGCAGATCTTC. Amino acid sequence: CASSLRLAGAPQYNEQIF.

At least ten counts were recorded for this clonotype. J is TRBJ2-5 and V is TRBV5-6; TRBD1 agrees at 9 bases. The CDR3 loop spans 17 amino acids. Trimming removed 2 bases from V and 3 bases from J; junction bases left unmatched: 11. The germline V gene encodes CDR1 SGHDT and CDR2 YYEEEE. CDR3 bases: TGTGCCAGCAGCTTCGGCCCGGGACAGGGTTTCGAAGAGACCCAGTACTTC. Protein sequence: CASSFGPGQGFEETQYF.

Regarding this clonotype: With a much larger clone just one base away, this may be a read error. This rearrangement joins TRBV6-2 or TRBV6-3 to TRBJ1-5, with unresolved D. The germline gives CDR1 MNHEY, CDR2 SVGEGT. The CDR3 has 14 amino acids. The chain's CDR3 is CSSRLQMSNQPQHF. The CDR3 region has the DNA TGTTCCAGCAGGCTACAGATGAGCAATCAGCCCCAGCATTTT.

This clonotype was counted many times. The chain is built from TRBV19 and TRBJ2-7; 9 nucleotides match TRBD2. V was clipped by 6 bases and J by 4 bases; unmatched bases: 7. The V gene's germline CDR1 is LNHDA and CDR2 SQIVND (reference sequence). This CDR3 is built from 14 residues. This CDR3 reads CASSTTSGPYEQYF. The CDR3 nucleotides are TGTGCCAGTAGCACGACTAGCGGCCCGTACGAGCAGTACTTC.

Concerning this clonotype itself: A much larger clone lies a single base off, so this may be a read error. The chain links TRBV9 to TRBJ2-2; D is possibly TRBD2 (5 bases). The CDR3 loop spans 12 amino acids. Germline CDR1 SGDLS, CDR2 YYNGEE. Written as DNA, the CDR3 is TGTGCCAGCAGCGTAGATGTCGGGGAGCTGTATTTT. Its protein is CASSVDVGELYF.

Points on this clonotype: This may come from a read error, since a much larger clone is one base off. The rearrangement links TRBV4-3 to TRBJ2-6; D is unresolved. Germline V CDR1 and CDR2: LGHNA, YSLEER. This CDR3 contains 15 residues. The CDR3: CASGQAWSGANVLTF. CDR3 coding DNA: TGCGCCAGCGGCCAAGCATGGTCTGGGGCCAACGTCCTGACTTTC.

This clonotype was found once. The junction and the germline gene differ at one end; a read error may be behind it. The chain recombines TRBV20-1 with TRBJ2-7; 11 bases align to TRBD2. The germline CDR1 and CDR2 sequences are DFQATT and SNEGSKA (reference sequence). The CDR3 is made up of 14 amino acids. CDR3 amino acids: CCASPLAGGYEQYF. The CDR3 DNA follows: TGCTGTGCTAGCCCCCTAGCGGGAGGCTACGAGCAGTACTTC.

Worth noting for this clonotype: A read error may account for a junction end that differs from germline. The rearrangement uses TRBV4-2 and TRBJ2-3, with 13 positions matching TRBD2. CDR3 length: 18 amino acids. Germline CDR1 is LGHNA and CDR2 is YNFKEQ. DNA for the CDR3: TGTGCCAGCAGCCAAGATCCCGGGACTAGCGGGGCCACAGAAACGCAGTATTTT. Encoded protein: CASSQDPGTSGATETQYF.

Only a few counts were recorded for this clonotype. V gene TRBV20-1 combines with J gene TRBJ1-6; D is unclear. This CDR3 spans 16 amino acids. The germline CDR1 and CDR2 sequences are DFQATT and SNEGSKA (reference sequence). V shed 5 bases and J shed 4 bases, with 18 bases lying between them. CDR3: CSAQVPGPDYNSPLHF. DNA for the CDR3: TGCAGTGCTCAGGTTCCCGGGCCCGATTATAATTCACCCCTCCACTTT.

The sample holds one count of this clonotype. A clone one base away is much larger, so this may be a read error. V gene TRBV20-1 combines with J gene TRBJ2-3, with no clear D. The CDR3 has 14 amino acids. Germline V gene lookup returns CDR1 DFQATT and CDR2 SNEGSKA (reference sequence). CDR3 residues: CSSRFRRNTDTQYF. Written as DNA, the CDR3 is TGCAGTTCTAGATTCCGGAGAAACACAGATACGCAGTATTTT.

This clonotype was counted only a few times. This chain connects TRBV20-1 to TRBJ2-7; no clear D gene. Germline loops: CDR1 DFQATT, CDR2 SNEGSKA (reference sequence). The length of the CDR3 is 12 residues. Trimming took 6 bases from V and 3 from J, leaving 12 bases between them. The CDR3 DNA is TGCAGTGCACCGCCCGCGCTCTACGAGCAGTACTTC. Protein product: CSAPPALYEQYF.

About this clonotype itself: An end of the junction does not agree with germline; a read error may underlie this. V gene TRBV28 combines with J gene TRBJ2-3; 10 nucleotides align to TRBD2. This CDR3 is built from 15 residues. In germline, CDR1 is MDHEN, CDR2 SYDVKM. The CDR3 region is CASIPLAGLTVTQYF. As DNA, the CDR3 is TGTGCCAGCATTCCACTAGCGGGACTCACAGTTACGCAGTATTTT.

There are many counts of this clonotype. CDR3 nucleotides: TGTGCCAGTAGTATGCTAGTATACACTGAAGCTTTCTTT. Translated: CASSMLVYTEAFF. This chain joins TRBV19 and TRBJ1-1; D unclear. With 3 bases removed from V and 3 bases from J, the gap between germline ends came to 8 bases. This CDR3 contains 13 residues. Germline V gene lookup returns CDR1 LNHDA and CDR2 SQIVND (reference sequence).

This clonotype was seen more than once but under ten times. This chain joins TRBV5-6 and TRBJ2-3; D gene unclear. Trimming left V 4 bases short and J 0 bases short, with 6 bases between. CDR1 is SGHDT and CDR2 is YYEEEE in the germline V gene. CDR3 size: 13 residues. CDR3 protein: CASSTGSTDTQYF. CDR3 sequence (DNA): TGTGCCAGCAGCACCGGAAGCACAGATACGCAGTATTTT.

This clonotype appeared a few times. This chain links TRBV4-3 with TRBJ2-2; D possibly matches TRBD1 or TRBD2 (5 bases each). Germline V gene data show CDR1 as LGHNA and CDR2 as YSLEER. The CDR3 sequence is 15 residues long. Trimming removed 4 bases from V and 3 bases from J, with 12 bases in between. The CDR3 DNA is TGCGCCAGCAGCCCCGGGACCTACTACACCGGGGAGCTGTTTTTT. Protein product: CASSPGTYYTGELFF.

Concerning this clonotype: Since a much larger clone is just one base distant, this may be a read error. The chain combines TRBV6-5 with TRBJ2-7, with 12 nucleotides matching TRBD2. Trimming cost V 6 bases and J 5 bases; bases outside gene matches: 8. This CDR3 has 15 amino acids. Per the germline V gene, CDR1 is MNHEY and CDR2 is SVGAGI. This CDR3 is CASRYGTSGRNEQYF. CDR3 in DNA: TGTGCCAGCAGGTACGGCACTAGCGGGAGGAACGAGCAGTACTTC.

The sample holds a few counts of this clonotype. The CDR3 protein is CASSFGRSPRELFF. As DNA, the CDR3 is TGTGCCAGCAGTTTTGGACGGAGTCCCCGGGAGCTGTTTTTT. The V call is TRBV12-3 or TRBV12-4, the J call TRBJ2-2; D is uncertain. Trimming stripped 3 bases from V and 9 bases from J, with 14 bases between. This CDR3 comprises 14 residues.